The source of this TCR beta chain is a study of CXCR3-negative and CXCR3-positive naive CD8 T cells. Study-level background: About 135 million TRB reads in total, about 1.5 +/- 0.3 million per library. Notes on the study in general: TRBV-TRBJ usage matched between naive CXCR3-negative and CXCR3-positive cells but not between memory cells. TRB CDR3s of CXCR3-positive naive cells were more hydrophobic than those of CXCR3-negative naive cells.

With respect to this clonotype: Its antigen remains unknown.

5' RACE that incorporated UMI labels was used to prepare the TRB cDNA libraries. One entry per CDR3 protein, without DNA, is what TCRdb gives after re-calling the 5' RACE reads. Its listing shows tens of thousands of distinct CDR3 sequences. The CDR3 spans 13 residues. Per the germline V gene, CDR1 is SQVTM and CDR2 is ANQGSEA. The origin of this receptor is a human donor in good health. Some clones in this sample may be carry-over from other donors' samples. The sequencing sample was made of naive CXCR3+ CD8+ T cells from blood. Subset in this sample: CD45RO-CCR7+CD27+CD95- naive CD8+ T cells expressing CXCR3 (TNR3+). V gene TRBV29-1 combines with J gene TRBJ1-1; TCRdb's assignment of TRBD1 cannot be checked, as there is no DNA. The CDR3 protein is CSVEAGFVGQAFF.